This TCR beta chain was sequenced during a study of blood T cells in healthy people across ages. This clonotype came up a few times. This CDR3 region has 15 residues. CDR1 is DFQATT, CDR2 SNEGSKA, per germline (reference sequence). V shed 3 bases and J 8 bases; nucleotides not matched to a gene: 11. It was with a sample-barcoded 5' primer and a J-beta primer mix that a second PCR of roughly 7 to 11 cycles was run. A single record per CDR3 protein comes from TCRdb applying MiXCR to the 5' RACE reads. Counted here are approximately 1.5 million distinct CDR3 sequences, approximately 43% occurring once; the ten biggest clones make up under 5%.

The origin of this receptor is a young woman in good health. The sequenced sample consisted of blood. This chain connects TRBV20-1 to TRBJ2-1; TRBD2 matches 9 bases. CDR3 loop: CSASNWLAGTYEQFF. The CDR3 nucleotides are TGCAGTGCTAGTAATTGGCTAGCGGGAACCTATGAGCAGTTCTTC.